A selection of T cell receptor beta chains follows, all from one sample in a study of vaccination and CD4 T cells after COVID-19. From the PCR reads, TCRdb called clonotypes with MiXCR, one entry per CDR3 protein. The sample holds about 8,400 distinct CDR3 sequences, 45% to 50% seen once. No antigen has been identified for these receptors. Material for sequencing was CD4+ T cells from blood, cultured in vitro. All receptors derive from a human donor in good health. Both conserved end residues are part of each CDR3. D genes are given only for firm matches. A clone size is listed for some rows: how often the clone was seen (once, few, many), or a class if it is expanded.

abundance,j_gene,v_gene,d_gene,CDR3aa,CDR3nt
NA,TRBJ1-1,TRBV6-1,TRBD1,CASRGLRGLGEAFF,TGTGCCAGCAGAGGACTTAGGGGGCTGGGTGAAGCTTTCTTT
few,TRBJ2-4,TRBV10-3,TRBD2,CAISERLAGENIQYF,TGTGCCATCAGTGAAAGACTAGCGGGAGAAAACATTCAGTACTTC
few,TRBJ2-7,TRBV21-1,NA,CASSTRDQSSYEQYF,TGTGCCAGCAGCACCCGCGATCAGTCCTCCTACGAGCAGTACTTC
NA,TRBJ2-6,TRBV27,NA,CASSKTGLEVVSRANVLTF,TGTGCCAGCAGCAAGACCGGACTGGAGGTAGTGTCGAGGGCCAACGTCCTGACTTTC
NA,TRBJ2-1,TRBV7-9,NA,CASSSLIKDEQFF,TGTGCCAGCAGTTCTCTAATAAAGGATGAGCAGTTCTTC
few,TRBJ1-2,TRBV19,NA,CASSIFGQGSVVYGYTF,TGTGCCAGTAGTATCTTCGGCCAGGGTTCGGTTGTCTATGGCTACACCTTC
NA,TRBJ1-1,TRBV9,NA,CASSPREAFGNTEAFF,TGTGCCAGCAGCCCCCGTGAGGCTTTTGGGAACACTGAAGCTTTCTTT
few,TRBJ1-2,TRBV20-1,TRBD1,CSASPGTGTFRGGYTF,TGCAGTGCTTCTCCCGGGACAGGGACCTTCAGAGGCGGCTACACCTTC
NA,TRBJ1-1,TRBV4-3,NA,CASSQDRGLEAFF,TGCGCCAGCAGCCAAGATCGCGGTCTAGAAGCTTTCTTT
few,TRBJ1-1,TRBV29-1,TRBD1,CSAGQGAGVAFF,TGCAGCGCCGGACAGGGGGCCGGTGTAGCTTTCTTT
few,TRBJ2-7,TRBV7-8,TRBD2,CASSPALSSGRVWEQYF,TGTGCCAGCAGCCCTGCCCTTTCTAGCGGGAGGGTGTGGGAGCAGTACTTC
NA,TRBJ1-1,TRBV2,NA,CAGSLKTEAFF,TGTGCCGGCAGTTTGAAAACTGAAGCTTTCTTT
once,TRBJ2-5,TRBV24-1,TRBD2,CATSEGSGREEETQYF,TGTGCCACCAGTGAAGGATCGGGGAGGGAGGAAGAGACCCAGTACTTC
NA,TRBJ2-7,TRBV10-3,TRBD1,CAISGYRGEATYEQYF,TGTGCCATCAGTGGGTACAGGGGGGAGGCTACCTACGAGCAGTACTTC
few,TRBJ2-5,TRBV20-1,NA,CSAIPRLGETQYF,TGCAGTGCTATCCCAAGACTAGGAGAGACCCAGTACTTC
NA,TRBJ1-6,TRBV10-3,NA,CAISETTGTRSPLHF,TGTGCCATCAGTGAGACTACAGGGACGCGTTCACCCCTCCACTTT
medium-sized,TRBJ2-3,TRBV7-2,NA,CASSSSTDTQYF,TGTGCCAGCAGCTCTAGCACAGATACGCAGTATTTT
NA,TRBJ1-1,TRBV5-4,TRBD1,CASSFVGGGYTEAFF,TGTGCCAGCAGCTTCGTAGGGGGCGGGTACACTGAAGCTTTCTTT
NA,TRBJ1-2,TRBV20-1,NA,CSARDTGGVGGYTF,TGCAGTGCTAGAGATACGGGGGGCGTCGGCGGCTACACCTTC
once,TRBJ2-5,TRBV29-1,NA,CSVEDGGTQYF,TGCAGCGTTGAGGACGGGGGGACCCAGTACTTC
few,TRBJ1-5,TRBV15,TRBD1,CATSGTGSRQPQHF,TGTGCCACCAGCGGGACAGGGTCCCGTCAGCCCCAGCATTTT
NA,TRBJ1-1,TRBV5-6,NA,CASSLRGARGTEAFF,TGTGCCAGCAGCCTCAGAGGGGCCCGGGGCACTGAAGCTTTCTTT